These 13 T cell receptor beta chains were sequenced from one sample in a study of blood T cell repertoires in COVID-19. Only in-frame clones appear in the TCRdb table, and some are missing; sequencing was by immunoSEQ multiplex PCR. There are approximately 200,000 clones in the sample; 70% to 90% occur only once, and 15% to 20% lies in the top ten. The sequencing input was peripheral blood. The receptors were sampled from a person in their 70s with COVID-19, enrolled during active disease.

The V gene is TRBV25-1, the J gene TRBJ2-1; D call uncertain. The germline V gene has CDR1 MGHDK and CDR2 SYGVNS. This CDR3 is 17 amino acids long. The germline V and J ends were trimmed by 3 bases and 6 bases, with 21 bases remaining between them. The CDR3 spells CASSDLSLRVDGNEQFF. CDR3 sequence (DNA): TGTGCCAGCAGTGACCTATCGCTCCGGGTTGACGGCAATGAGCAGTTCTTC. The full variable domain, its missing parts supplied by reference TRBV25-1 and TRBJ2-1, is EADIYQTPRYLVIGTGKKITLECSQTMGHDKMYWYQQDPGMELHLIHYSYGVNSTEKGDLSSESTVSRIRTEHFPLTLESARPSHTSQYLCASSDLSLRVDGNEQFFGPGTRLTVL.

The chain combines TRBV3-1 (or the pseudogene TRBV3-2) with TRBJ2-5, with D maybe TRBD2 (6 bases). CDR1 and CDR2 from the germline V gene are LGHDT and YNNKEL (reference sequence). The CDR3 extends over 14 amino acids. V was pared by 0 bases and J by 6 bases, with 11 bases between. In DNA form, the CDR3 reads TGTGCCAGCAGCCAAGAGGCTCGCGGGAAGACCCAGTACTTC. This sequence encodes CASSQEARGKTQYF.

This chain joins TRBV21-1 and TRBJ2-7; whether TRBD1, the table's D call, matches the DNA was not checked. TRBV21-1 represents a pseudogene. This CDR3 is 13 amino acids long. This CDR3 is CARPAVQGYEQYF. The CDR3 DNA reads as TGTGCCAGGCCAGCTGTTCAGGGCTACGAGCAGTACTTC.

The V call is TRBV7-3, the J call TRBJ2-1; TRBD1 might be the D (6 bases). The V gene lost 2 bases and the J gene lost 2 bases, with 19 bases spanning the gap. Per germline, CDR1 SGHTA and CDR2 FQGTGA. The CDR3 runs to 18 residues. This CDR3 is CASSLEPSGVGPYNEQFF. In DNA form, the CDR3 reads TGTGCCAGCAGCTTAGAACCCTCAGGGGTAGGTCCCTACAATGAGCAGTTCTTC.

This sequence joins TRBV28 and TRBJ2-1; possible D gene TRBD1, 5 bases. The germline V gene has CDR1 MDHEN and CDR2 SYDVKM. With 5 bases removed from V and 2 bases from J, the gap between germline ends came to 13 bases. The CDR3 length is 15 residues. The DNA for the CDR3 is TGTGCCAGCAGTCCTAACAGGTACCCCTACAATGAGCAGTTCTTC. Translation gives CASSPNRYPYNEQFF.

This rearrangement joins TRBV2 to TRBJ2-2; 14 bases map to TRBD2. CDR1 and CDR2 from the germline V gene are SNHLY and FYNNEI. V was clipped by 10 bases and J by 2 bases; unmatched bases: 12. This CDR3 is built from 18 residues. CDR3 residues: CAIRPGLAGEGNTGELFF. The CDR3 bases are TGTGCCATAAGACCGGGACTAGCGGGAGAAGGTAACACCGGGGAGCTGTTTTTT.

This chain uses TRBV4-2 with TRBJ2-1, with TRBD2 as a possible D gene (5 bases). CDR3 length: 15 residues. Deletions cut 0 bases from V and 7 bases from J, with 13 bases between. Germline V lookup: CDR1 LGHNA, CDR2 YNFKEQ. The CDR3 nucleotides are TGTGCCAGCAGCCAAGAAGCGGCAATTCGGAATGAGCAGTTCTTC. Amino acids: CASSQEAAIRNEQFF.

CDR3 sequence (DNA): TGTGCCAGCAGCTTAGGCCGGGACAGAGGAAACACCATATATTTT. It is translated as CASSLGRDRGNTIYF. The rearrangement links TRBV7-8 to TRBJ1-3; 7 positions agree with TRBD1. This CDR3 has 15 amino acids. The junction had 4 bases not matched to a gene; V was cut back by 1 base and J by 4 bases. CDR1 is SGHVS, CDR2 FQNEAQ, per germline.

The genes are TRBV4-2 and TRBJ2-3; 12 bases map to TRBD2. Germline V gene sequence: CDR1 LGHNA, CDR2 YNFKEQ. This CDR3 region has 17 residues. Unmatched junction bases numbered 9, after V lost 4 bases and J lost 4 bases. Here the CDR3 reads CASSPHPTSGSADTQYF. The CDR3 nucleotides are TGTGCCAGCAGCCCCCACCCGACTAGCGGGAGTGCAGATACGCAGTATTTT.

The rearrangement uses TRBV28 and TRBJ1-6; 8 positions match TRBD1. From germline, CDR1 is MDHEN and CDR2 SYDVKM. Trimming cost V 6 bases and J 10 bases; bases outside gene matches: 14. This CDR3 comprises 16 residues. The CDR3 region is CASREGQEGPRSPLHF. The CDR3 region has the DNA TGTGCCAGCAGGGAGGGACAGGAGGGTCCCAGGTCACCCCTCCACTTT. Looking up the rest from reference TRBV28 and TRBJ1-6 gives the full variable domain: DVKVTQSSRYLVKRTGEKVFLECVQDMDHENMFWYRQDPGLGLRLIYFSYDVKMKEKGDIPEGYSVSREKKERFSLILESASTNQTSMYLCASREGQEGPRSPLHFGNGTRLTVT.

This clone has a single count. Written as DNA, the CDR3 is TGTGCCAGCAGCTTAGGACAGGCAAATCAGCCCCAGCATTTT. Translated, it gives CASSLGQANQPQHF. The chain employs TRBV7-2 and TRBJ1-5; D is perhaps TRBD1 (6 bases). Germline V gene sequence: CDR1 SGHTA, CDR2 FQGNSA. Trimming stripped 1 base from V and 4 bases from J, with 8 bases between. CDR3 length: 14 residues.

The chain has TRBV3-1 (or the pseudogene TRBV3-2) and TRBJ1-4; unclear D gene. This CDR3 spans 13 amino acids. In germline, CDR1 is LGHDT, CDR2 YNNKEL (reference sequence). The CDR3 coding sequence is TGTGCTAGCGGGCGGGGAGAGATCGAAAAACTGTTTTTT. This sequence encodes CASGRGEIEKLFF.

The chain has TRBV15 and TRBJ1-5, with TRBD1 identical over 7 bases. V shed 0 bases and J 5 bases; nucleotides not matched to a gene: 7. The CDR3 covers 16 residues. CDR1 and CDR2 (germline): LNHNV, YYDKDF (reference sequence). CDR3 loop: CATSRDWGQPHQPQHF. The CDR3 DNA follows: TGTGCCACCAGCAGAGACTGGGGACAGCCCCATCAGCCCCAGCATTTT. The complete variable domain, with remaining parts taken from reference TRBV15 and TRBJ1-5, reads DAMVIQNPRYQVTQFGKPVTLSCSQTLNHNVMYWYQQKSSQAPKLLFHYYDKDFNNEADTPDNFQSRRPNTSFCFLDIRSPGLGDTAMYLCATSRDWGQPHQPQHFGDGTRLSIL.